The T cell receptor (beta chain) described here comes from a study of blood T cell repertoires in COVID-19. Study as a whole: The origin of the acute and convalescent COVID-19 samples was the United States, Italy and Spain. Sources were T cells, B-cell-depleted T cells, or PBMCs; the material itself was cDNA or gDNA.

Produced via immunoSEQ multiplex PCR; TCRdb's table is partial and in-frame only. The data contain 150,000 or so clones, roughly 84% of them singletons. This clone was recorded many times. The CDR3 totals 14 residues. Germline CDR1 and CDR2: SNHLY and FYNNEI. J was trimmed by 2 bases and V by 7 bases; bases with no gene match: 8. Across over 20 US areas, participants ranged in age from about 18 to 100 years. This TCR derives from a man aged 55-75 years who had recovered from COVID-19. The rearrangement links TRBV2 to TRBJ2-7; 7 nucleotides match TRBD1. The sequencing sample was made of PBMCs or T cells enriched from blood (not recorded which). The CDR3 DNA follows: TGTGCCAGCAAGATACAGGGGCCCACCTACGAGCAGTACTTC. Translated: CASKIQGPTYEQYF.